This TCR beta chain was retrieved from a study of OX40 agonist ivuxolimab in advanced cancers. Study conclusions and caveats: Expanded peripheral T-cell antigen specificity went undetermined. Some of the lowest clonal expansion was seen in partial responders at 0.1-3.0 mg/kg.

Sequencing used immunoSEQ multiplex PCR; TCRdb keeps in-frame clones, though not all of them. The sample consists of roughly 18,000 clones, around 69% of them appearing once. This clone was counted between two and nine times. What it binds is not known. The J segment lost 5 bases and the V segment lost 2 bases, leaving 5 bases of the junction unmatched. The germline V gene encodes CDR1 MGHDK and CDR2 SYGVNS. CDR3 length: 16 amino acids. The source of this sequence is an adult with an advanced solid tumor such as melanoma, head and neck, liver or kidney cancer. Here the sequenced sample was CD4+ or CD8+ T cells sorted from blood, taken in a trial of the OX40 agonist ivuxolimab. V gene TRBV25-1 combines with J gene TRBJ2-1; 11 nucleotides align to TRBD1. CDR3 nucleotide sequence: TGTGCCAGCAGTGAACCTGGACAGGGGGCCCACAATGAGCAGTTCTTC. Protein product: CASSEPGQGAHNEQFF.